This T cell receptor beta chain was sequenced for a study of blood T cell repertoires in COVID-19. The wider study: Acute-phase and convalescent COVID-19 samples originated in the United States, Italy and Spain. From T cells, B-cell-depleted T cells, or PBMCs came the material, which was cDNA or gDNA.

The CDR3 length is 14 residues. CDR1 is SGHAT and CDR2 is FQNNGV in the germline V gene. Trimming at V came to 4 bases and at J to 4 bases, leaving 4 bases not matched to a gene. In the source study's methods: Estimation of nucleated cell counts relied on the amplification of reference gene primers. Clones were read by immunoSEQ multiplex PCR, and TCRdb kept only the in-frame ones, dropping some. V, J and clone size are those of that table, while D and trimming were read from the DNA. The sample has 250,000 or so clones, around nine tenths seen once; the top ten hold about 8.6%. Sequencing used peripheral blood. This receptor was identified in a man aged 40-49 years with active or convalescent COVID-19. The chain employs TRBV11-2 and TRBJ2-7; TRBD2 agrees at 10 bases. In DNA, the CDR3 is TGTGCCAGCAGCTCGCTAGCGGGAGTGTACGAGCAGTACTTC. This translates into CASSSLAGVYEQYF.